This TCR beta chain was recorded in a study of tumor-infiltrating lymphocytes in primary liver carcinoma. CDR1 and CDR2 (germline): SGHAT, FQNNGV. This CDR3 is 18 amino acids long. V shed 4 bases, J shed 3 bases, and the junction held 15 bases outside the gene matches. With 500 ng total RNA as template and a constant-region primer, TCR beta cDNA was made. Slightly modified ARM-PCR served as the procedure for the TCR beta libraries. These libraries came from three rounds of nested multiplex PCR. For roughly 10 cycles apiece, the opening two PCR rounds ran with TRBV1-TRBV30 forward primers and a C-beta reverse primer. TCRdb used MiXCR to reprocess the multiplex PCR reads, holding one entry per CDR3 protein. In the table there are about 180,000 distinct CDR3 sequences, 60% of which are singletons. Unsorted whole blood yielded blood RNA, and germline DNA was extracted as well.

The chain carries TRBV11-2 and TRBJ2-3, with 8 bases matching TRBD2. Sequencing was done on a sample of peripheral blood. This receptor was taken from a man aged 40-49 years with primary liver carcinoma and hepatitis B virus infection. This CDR3 reads CASSSGHGSTSGTDTQYF. CDR3 bases: TGTGCCAGCAGCTCAGGGCACGGGTCAACTAGCGGTACAGATACGCAGTATTTT.